The subject of this entry is one T cell receptor (beta chain). The sample is drawn from a study of blood T cell repertoires in COVID-19. Study-wide background: In each case, the material was cDNA or gDNA derived from T cells, B-cell-depleted T cells, or PBMCs.

Assay used: immunoSEQ multiplex PCR; TCRdb lists only in-frame clones, some missing. The table shows 350,000 to 500,000 clones, with roughly 88% occurring only once. Individuals drawn from 24 US areas were roughly 18 to 89 years old. Researchers sorted participants into cohorts using their self-reported clinical history. Germline V lookup: CDR1 SGDLS, CDR2 YYNGEE. The V gene end was trimmed by 2 bases and the J gene end by 0 bases; junction bases not matched to a gene: 6. The CDR3 consists of 18 residues. The rearrangement links TRBV9 to TRBJ2-1; 12 nucleotides match TRBD2. Sequencing was performed on PBMCs or T cells enriched from blood (not recorded which). The sequence was obtained from a woman aged 18-29 years who had been exposed to COVID-19. CDR3 sequence: CASSVRTSGEGSYNEQFF. Here the CDR3 DNA reads TGTGCCAGCAGCGTCAGGACTAGCGGGGAAGGCTCCTACAATGAGCAGTTCTTC.